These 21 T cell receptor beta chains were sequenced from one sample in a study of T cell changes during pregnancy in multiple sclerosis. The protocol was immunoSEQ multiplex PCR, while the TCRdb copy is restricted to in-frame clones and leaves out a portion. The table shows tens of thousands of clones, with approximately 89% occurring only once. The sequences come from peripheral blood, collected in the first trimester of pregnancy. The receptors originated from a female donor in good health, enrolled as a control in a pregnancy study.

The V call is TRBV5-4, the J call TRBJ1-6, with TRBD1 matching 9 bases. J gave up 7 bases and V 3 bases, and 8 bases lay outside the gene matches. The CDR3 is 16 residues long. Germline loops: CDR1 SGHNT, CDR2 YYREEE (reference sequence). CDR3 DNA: TGTGCCAGCAGCTCCCGGGACAGGGTGGCGAATTCACCCCTCCACTTT. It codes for CASSSRDRVANSPLHF.

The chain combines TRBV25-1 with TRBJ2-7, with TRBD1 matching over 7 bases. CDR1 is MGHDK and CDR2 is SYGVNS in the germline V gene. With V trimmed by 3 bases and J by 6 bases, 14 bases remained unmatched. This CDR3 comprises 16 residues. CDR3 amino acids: CASSDPATGSSFEQYF. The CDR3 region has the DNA TGTGCCAGCAGTGATCCCGCGACAGGGTCTTCTTTCGAGCAGTACTTC.

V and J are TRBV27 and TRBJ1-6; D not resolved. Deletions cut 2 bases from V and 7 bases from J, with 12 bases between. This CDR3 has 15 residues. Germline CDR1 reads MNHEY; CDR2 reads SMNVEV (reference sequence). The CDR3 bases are TGTGCCAGCAGTTTAGTCCCAGGTGGAAATTCACCCCTCCACTTT. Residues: CASSLVPGGNSPLHF.

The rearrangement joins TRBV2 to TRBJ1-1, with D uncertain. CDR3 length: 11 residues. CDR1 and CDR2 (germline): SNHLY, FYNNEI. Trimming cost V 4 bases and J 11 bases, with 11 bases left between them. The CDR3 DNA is TGTGCCAGCAGTGGAGACCCCGGGGCTTTCTTT. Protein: CASSGDPGAFF. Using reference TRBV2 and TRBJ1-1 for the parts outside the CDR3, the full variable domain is EPEVTQTPSHQVTQMGQEVILRCVPISNHLYFYWYRQILGQKVEFLVSFYNNEISEKSEIFDDQFSVERPDGSNFTLKIRSTKLEDSAMYFCASSGDPGAFFGQGTRLTVV.

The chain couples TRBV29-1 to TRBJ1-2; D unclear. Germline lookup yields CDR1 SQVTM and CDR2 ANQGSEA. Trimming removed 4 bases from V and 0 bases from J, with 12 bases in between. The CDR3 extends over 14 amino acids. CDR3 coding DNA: TGCAGCGTTGCCCCCCAGTCCTCTAACTATGGCTACACCTTC. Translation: CSVAPQSSNYGYTF.

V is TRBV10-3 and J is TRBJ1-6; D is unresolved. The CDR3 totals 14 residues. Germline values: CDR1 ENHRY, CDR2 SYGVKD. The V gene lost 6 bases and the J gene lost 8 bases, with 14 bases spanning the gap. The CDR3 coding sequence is TGTGCCATCAGGACCGGACTTACGGATTCACCCCTCCACTTT. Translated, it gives CAIRTGLTDSPLHF.

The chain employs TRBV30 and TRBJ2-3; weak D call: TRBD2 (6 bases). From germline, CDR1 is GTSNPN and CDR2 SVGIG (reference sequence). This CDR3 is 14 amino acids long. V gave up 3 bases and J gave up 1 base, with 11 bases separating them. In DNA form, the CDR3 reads TGTGCCTGGAGGCGGGGTCCCCGCACAGATACGCAGTATTTT. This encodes CAWRRGPRTDTQYF.

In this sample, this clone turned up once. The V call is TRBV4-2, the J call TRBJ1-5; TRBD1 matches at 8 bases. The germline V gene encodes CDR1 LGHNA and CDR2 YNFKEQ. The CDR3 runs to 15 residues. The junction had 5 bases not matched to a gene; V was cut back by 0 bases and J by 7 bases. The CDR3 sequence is CASSQDRGLVQPQHF. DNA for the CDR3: TGTGCCAGCAGCCAAGACAGGGGGCTAGTGCAGCCCCAGCATTTT.

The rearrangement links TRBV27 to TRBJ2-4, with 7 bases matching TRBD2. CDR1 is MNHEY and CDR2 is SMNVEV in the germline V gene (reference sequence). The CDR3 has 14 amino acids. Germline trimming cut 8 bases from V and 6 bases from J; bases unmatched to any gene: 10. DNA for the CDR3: TGTGCCAGCTGGGGGGGAGTGAGATCAAACATTCAGTACTTC. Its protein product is CASWGGVRSNIQYF.

The CDR3 is CASSLSRQDRGEQYF. The CDR3, as DNA: TGTGCCAGCAGCCTATCTCGGCAGGACAGGGGCGAGCAGTACTTC. The chain couples TRBV7-2 to TRBJ2-7; 9 bases are shared with TRBD1. The CDR3 is 15 amino acids. Germline values: CDR1 SGHTA, CDR2 FQGNSA. Losses at the gene ends were 5 bases for V and 6 bases for J; bases not matched to a gene: 11.

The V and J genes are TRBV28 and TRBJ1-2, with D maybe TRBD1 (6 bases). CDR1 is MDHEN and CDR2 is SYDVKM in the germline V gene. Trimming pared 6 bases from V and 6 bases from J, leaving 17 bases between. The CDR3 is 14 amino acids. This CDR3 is CASSRPWGPHGYTF. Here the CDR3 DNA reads TGTGCCAGCAGCCGCCCATGGGGGCCCCATGGCTACACCTTC.

The CDR3 DNA sequence: TGTGCCAGCAGCTTGAGACAGACCCAGCATTTT. This codes for CASSLRQTQHF. The J gene is TRBJ1-5, the V gene TRBV5-8, with a weak D call TRBD1 (5 bases). This CDR3 contains 11 residues. Germline CDR1 reads SGHTS; CDR2 reads YDEGEE. V was pared by 1 base and J by 11 bases, with 7 bases between.

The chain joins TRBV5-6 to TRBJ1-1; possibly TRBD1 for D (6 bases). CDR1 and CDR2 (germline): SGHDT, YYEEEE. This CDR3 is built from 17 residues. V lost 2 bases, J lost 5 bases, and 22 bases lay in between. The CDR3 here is CASSFAEARGIRTEAFF. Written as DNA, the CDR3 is TGTGCCAGCAGCTTTGCGGAGGCCAGGGGAATAAGGACTGAAGCTTTCTTT.

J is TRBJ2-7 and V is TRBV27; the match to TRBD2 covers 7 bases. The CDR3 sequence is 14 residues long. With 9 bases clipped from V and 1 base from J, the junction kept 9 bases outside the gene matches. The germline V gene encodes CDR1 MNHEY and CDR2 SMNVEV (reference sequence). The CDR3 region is CASSFGGGSYEQYF. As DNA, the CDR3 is TGTGCCAGTTCCTTTGGGGGGGGATCCTACGAGCAGTACTTC.

CDR3 loop: CASSLQPLRNEQFF. The CDR3, as DNA: TGTGCCAGCAGCTTACAACCTCTCAGGAATGAGCAGTTCTTC. This sequence joins TRBV7-2 and TRBJ2-1; D gene unclear. Per germline, CDR1 SGHTA and CDR2 FQGNSA. Trimming left V 2 bases short and J 7 bases short, with 12 bases between. The CDR3 length is 14 residues.

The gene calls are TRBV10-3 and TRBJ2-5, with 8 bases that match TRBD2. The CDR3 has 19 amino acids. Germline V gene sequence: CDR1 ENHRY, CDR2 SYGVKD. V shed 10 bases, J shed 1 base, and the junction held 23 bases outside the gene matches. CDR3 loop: CATTPRGGGPKPTQETQYF. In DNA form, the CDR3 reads TGTGCCACAACCCCTAGGGGCGGGGGGCCCAAACCGACCCAAGAGACCCAGTACTTC.

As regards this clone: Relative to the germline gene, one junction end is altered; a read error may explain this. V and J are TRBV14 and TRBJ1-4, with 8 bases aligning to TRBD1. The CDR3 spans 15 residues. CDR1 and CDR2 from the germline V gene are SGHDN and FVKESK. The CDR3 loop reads CASSQGGGQGPKLFF. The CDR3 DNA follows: TGTGCCAGCAGTCAAGGAGGAGGACAGGGACCAAAACTGTTTTTT.

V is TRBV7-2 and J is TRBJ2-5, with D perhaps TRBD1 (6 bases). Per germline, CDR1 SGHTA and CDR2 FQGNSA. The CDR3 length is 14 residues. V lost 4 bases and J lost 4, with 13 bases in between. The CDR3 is CASSYGTSGETQYF. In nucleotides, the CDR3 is TGTGCCAGCAGCTATGGGACAAGTGGAGAGACCCAGTACTTC.

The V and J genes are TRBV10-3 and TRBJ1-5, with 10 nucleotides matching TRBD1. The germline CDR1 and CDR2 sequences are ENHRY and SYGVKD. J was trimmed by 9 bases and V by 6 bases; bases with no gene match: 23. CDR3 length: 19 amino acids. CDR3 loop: CAIRTGTGVPNPKVWPQHF. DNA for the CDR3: TGTGCCATCAGGACCGGGACAGGGGTCCCGAACCCTAAGGTTTGGCCCCAGCATTTT.

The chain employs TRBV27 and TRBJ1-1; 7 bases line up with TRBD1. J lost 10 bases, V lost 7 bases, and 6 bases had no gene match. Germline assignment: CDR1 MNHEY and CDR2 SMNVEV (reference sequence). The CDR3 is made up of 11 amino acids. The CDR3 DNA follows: TGTGCCAGCATCCTGACAGGGAGAGCTTTCTTT. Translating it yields CASILTGRAFF.

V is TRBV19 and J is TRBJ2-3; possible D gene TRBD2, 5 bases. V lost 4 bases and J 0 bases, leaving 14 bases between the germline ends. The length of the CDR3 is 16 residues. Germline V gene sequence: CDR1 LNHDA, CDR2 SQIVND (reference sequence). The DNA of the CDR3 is TGTGCCAGTAGTACCATGGGAGTACCTAGCACAGATACGCAGTATTTT. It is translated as CASSTMGVPSTDTQYF. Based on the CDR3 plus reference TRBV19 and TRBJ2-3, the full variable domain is DGGITQSPKYLFRKEGQNVTLSCEQNLNHDAMYWYRQDPGQGLRLIYYSQIVNDFQKGDIAEGYSVSREKKESFPLTVTSAQKNPTAFYLCASSTMGVPSTDTQYFGPGTRLTVL.